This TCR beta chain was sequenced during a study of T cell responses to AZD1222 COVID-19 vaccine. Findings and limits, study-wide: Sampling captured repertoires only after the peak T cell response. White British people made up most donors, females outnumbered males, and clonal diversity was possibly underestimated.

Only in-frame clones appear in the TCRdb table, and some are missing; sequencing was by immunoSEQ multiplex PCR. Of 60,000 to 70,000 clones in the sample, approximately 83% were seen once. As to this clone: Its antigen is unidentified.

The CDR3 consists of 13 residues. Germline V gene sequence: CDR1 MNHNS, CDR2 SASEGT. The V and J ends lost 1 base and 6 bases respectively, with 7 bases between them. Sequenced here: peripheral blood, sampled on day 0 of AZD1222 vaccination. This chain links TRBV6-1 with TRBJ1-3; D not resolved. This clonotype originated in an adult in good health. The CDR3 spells CASSEVGANTIYF. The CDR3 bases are TGTGCCAGCAGTGAAGTTGGAGCAAACACCATATATTTT.